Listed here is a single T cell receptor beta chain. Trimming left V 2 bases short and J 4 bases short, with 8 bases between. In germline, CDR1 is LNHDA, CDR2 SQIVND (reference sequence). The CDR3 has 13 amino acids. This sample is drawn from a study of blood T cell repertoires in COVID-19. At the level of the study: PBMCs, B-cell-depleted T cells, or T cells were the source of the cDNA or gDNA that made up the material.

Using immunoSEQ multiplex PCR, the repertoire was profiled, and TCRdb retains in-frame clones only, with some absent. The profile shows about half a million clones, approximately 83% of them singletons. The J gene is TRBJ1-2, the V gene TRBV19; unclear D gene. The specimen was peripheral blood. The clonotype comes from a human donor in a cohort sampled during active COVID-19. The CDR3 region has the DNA TGTGCCAGTAGTATAACTGGGAGCTATGGCTACACCTTC. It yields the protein CASSITGSYGYTF. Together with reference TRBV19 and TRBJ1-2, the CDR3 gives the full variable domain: DGGITQSPKYLFRKEGQNVTLSCEQNLNHDAMYWYRQDPGQGLRLIYYSQIVNDFQKGDIAEGYSVSREKKESFPLTVTSAQKNPTAFYLCASSITGSYGYTFGSGTRLTVV.